The present T cell receptor (beta chain) was sequenced within a study of blood T cell repertoires in COVID-19. Study overall: From T cells, B-cell-depleted T cells, or PBMCs came the material, which was cDNA or gDNA.

The CDR3 extends over 16 amino acids. Per the germline V gene, CDR1 is SGHRS and CDR2 is YFSETQ. J gave up 0 bases and V 4 bases, and 7 bases lay outside the gene matches. The assay was immunoSEQ multiplex PCR, and TCRdb's table has in-frame clones only and misses some. The sample records approximately 40,000 clones, about 86% being singletons. This chain joins TRBV5-1 and TRBJ2-1; 7 bases are shared with TRBD1. The source material was peripheral blood. The receptor was isolated from a human donor in a cohort sampled during active COVID-19. CDR3 DNA: TGCGCCAGCAGCCGGGAACAGGGGAGCTCCTACAATGAGCAGTTCTTC. The encoded protein is CASSREQGSSYNEQFF.